This T cell receptor (beta chain) derives from a study of shared T cell receptors in the human thymus. Only in-frame clones appear in the TCRdb table, and some are missing; sequencing was by immunoSEQ multiplex PCR. The sample yields fewer than 700,000 clones, roughly 90% seen once. This sample also appeared in a second study, on human thymus T cells. From that report: Thymus tissue for the work was resected from patients undergoing corrective heart surgery. Unrelated people showed highly overlapping thymic repertoires, related research reported.

The source is a boy under three years old with a congenital heart defect. Sequencing was performed on thymocytes.

The CDR3 nucleotides read TGTGCCAGCAGCACCGGGACAGGGGTCGGAGCTTTCTTT. Amino acids: CASSTGTGVGAFF. The chain recombines TRBV5-5 with TRBJ1-1; TRBD1 agrees at 10 bases. Germline assignment: CDR1 SGHKS and CDR2 YYEKEE (reference sequence). The CDR3 is 13 amino acids. V dropped 4 bases and J dropped 10; count of bases not matched to a gene: 7.